This T cell receptor (beta chain) came from a study of blood T cell repertoires in COVID-19. Clones were sequenced by immunoSEQ multiplex PCR, and TCRdb holds only the in-frame ones, with some missing. Here the sample spans more than 300,000 clones, around 87% being singletons. The CDR3 runs to 13 residues. Trimming shortened V by 4 bases and J by 5 bases, and 9 bases separated the two germline ends. Germline V lookup: CDR1 MRHNA, CDR2 SNTAGT. This sequence was found in a woman in her 30s with COVID-19, enrolled during active disease. Sequences were obtained from peripheral blood. The V and J genes are TRBV6-4 and TRBJ1-5; unclear D gene. The CDR3 reads CASSVQADQPQHF. The CDR3 bases are TGTGCCAGCAGTGTCCAGGCCGATCAGCCCCAGCATTTT.